The T cell receptor beta chain described here comes from a study of CD8 T cells in Susac syndrome. CD8+ and CD4+ blood T cells underwent TCR beta sequencing. V gave up 4 bases and J gave up 4 bases, with 17 bases separating them. Looked up from germline, CDR1 is PRHDT and CDR2 is FYEKMQ (reference sequence). The CDR3 has 16 residues. Random hexamers primed reverse transcription of about 0.5 to 1 ug RNA. An immunoSEQ multiplex PCR generated amplified TCR beta CDR3 products spanning 54 Vbeta and 13 Jbeta. TCRdb called the immunoSEQ multiplex PCR reads again in MiXCR, with one record for every CDR3 protein. Seen here are about 280,000 distinct CDR3 sequences, roughly 81% observed once, and the top ten hold about 0.11%.

The V and J genes are TRBV13 and TRBJ2-1; the D gene is possibly TRBD1 (6 bases). The TCR comes from a human donor with multiple sclerosis. Sequenced input: CD8+ T cells from PBMCs. In DNA form, the CDR3 reads TGTGCCAGCAGCTCAGTGACACAGGGTAGATACAATGAGCAGTTCTTC. Translation gives CASSSVTQGRYNEQFF.